These 6 T cell receptor beta chains originate from one sample sequenced in a study of PD-L1 blockade in urothelial cancer. The sample's time point: pretreatment peripheral blood. Assay used: immunoSEQ multiplex PCR; TCRdb lists only in-frame clones, some missing. The sample carries 75,000 to 95,000 clones, approximately 80% recorded once. Source: PBMCs, taken around atezolizumab (anti-PD-L1) treatment. Receptor source: a man between 35 and 55 years old with urothelial cancer.

The chain links TRBV5-1 to TRBJ2-5, with TRBD2 identical over 9 bases. Trimming at V came to 0 bases and at J to 4 bases, leaving 16 bases not matched to a gene. This CDR3 region has 19 residues. CDR1 is SGHRS, CDR2 YFSETQ, per germline. The CDR3 DNA reads as TGCGCCAGCAGCTTGGTTTTAGCGGGAGATCCGACAGGGCTAGAGACCCAGTACTTC. It translates to CASSLVLAGDPTGLETQYF.

The chain employs TRBV28 and TRBJ1-1, with 8 bases fitting TRBD1. V was clipped by 6 bases and J by 11 bases; unmatched bases: 8. Germline CDR1 and CDR2: MDHEN and SYDVKM. This CDR3 is 12 amino acids long. CDR3 in DNA: TGTGCCAGCAGGCCAGACAGGGGAAGGGCTTTCTTT. Translated, it gives CASRPDRGRAFF.

V is TRBV12-1 and J is TRBJ2-7; the table's D gene call, TRBD1, was not cross checked with the DNA. TRBV12-1 is shown as a pseudogene. The CDR3 spans 21 residues. CDR3 protein: CASSFWVGDRGRETQAYEQYF. In nucleotides, the CDR3 is TGTGCCAGCAGCTTTTGGGTCGGGGACAGGGGGCGCGAGACCCAGGCCTACGAGCAGTACTTC.

This rearrangement joins TRBV7-2 to TRBJ2-2; 7 nucleotides align to TRBD2. V dropped 5 bases and J dropped 8; count of bases not matched to a gene: 11. Germline loops: CDR1 SGHTA, CDR2 FQGNSA. CDR3 length equals 15 residues. The CDR3 DNA follows: TGTGCCAGCAGCCCTCGACTAGCCCTAAATGGGGAGCTGTTTTTT. Translating gives CASSPRLALNGELFF.

CDR3 DNA: TGTGCCAGCAGCTTAGGGAATCAAGGGGGATCCTACGAGCAGTACTTC. As protein: CASSLGNQGGSYEQYF. The rearrangement joins TRBV5-6 to TRBJ2-7, with D possibly matching TRBD1 (6 bases). V lost 2 bases to trimming and J lost 1 base, with 16 bases between them. This CDR3 has 16 amino acids. Per germline, CDR1 SGHDT and CDR2 YYEEEE. Full variable domain (remainder filled in from reference TRBV5-6 and TRBJ2-7): DAGVTQSPTHLIKTRGQQVTLRCSPKSGHDTVSWYQQALGQGPQFIFQYYEEEERQRGNFPDRFSGHQFPNYSSELNVNALLLGDSALYLCASSLGNQGGSYEQYFGPGTRLTVT.

This sequence joins TRBV21-1 and TRBJ1-1; the table assigns TRBD1, which was not confirmed against the DNA. TRBV21-1 is annotated as a pseudogene. The CDR3 sequence is 16 residues long. The CDR3 loop is CASSKDGPAGHTEAFF. CDR3 coding DNA: TGTGCCAGCAGCAAAGACGGTCCGGCAGGGCACACTGAAGCTTTCTTT.